This T cell receptor beta chain was retrieved from a study of blood T cell repertoires in COVID-19. Study as a whole: Sites in the United States, Italy and Spain provided acute and convalescent COVID-19 samples. Sources were T cells, B-cell-depleted T cells, or PBMCs; the material itself was cDNA or gDNA.

As processed by the authors: Amplification from reference gene primers served as the basis for estimated nucleated cell counts. Sequencing was performed with immunoSEQ multiplex PCR; in TCRdb, only in-frame clones are kept and a portion is missing. V, J and clone size were drawn from that table, and D and trimming were deduced from the DNA. Of about 240,000 clones in the sample, about four fifths were seen once. This clonotype was obtained from an elderly woman with acute or convalescent COVID-19. Sequencing was performed on peripheral blood.

CDR3: CASRPTQGQKSYNEQFF. The CDR3 coding sequence is TGCGCCAGCAGGCCGACGCAGGGACAGAAATCCTACAATGAGCAGTTCTTC. V gene TRBV4-1 combines with J gene TRBJ2-1; 7 bases are a match to TRBD1. This CDR3 has 17 amino acids. Germline V gene data show CDR1 as MGHRA and CDR2 as YSYEKL. With 6 bases clipped from V and 1 base from J, the junction kept 12 bases outside the gene matches.